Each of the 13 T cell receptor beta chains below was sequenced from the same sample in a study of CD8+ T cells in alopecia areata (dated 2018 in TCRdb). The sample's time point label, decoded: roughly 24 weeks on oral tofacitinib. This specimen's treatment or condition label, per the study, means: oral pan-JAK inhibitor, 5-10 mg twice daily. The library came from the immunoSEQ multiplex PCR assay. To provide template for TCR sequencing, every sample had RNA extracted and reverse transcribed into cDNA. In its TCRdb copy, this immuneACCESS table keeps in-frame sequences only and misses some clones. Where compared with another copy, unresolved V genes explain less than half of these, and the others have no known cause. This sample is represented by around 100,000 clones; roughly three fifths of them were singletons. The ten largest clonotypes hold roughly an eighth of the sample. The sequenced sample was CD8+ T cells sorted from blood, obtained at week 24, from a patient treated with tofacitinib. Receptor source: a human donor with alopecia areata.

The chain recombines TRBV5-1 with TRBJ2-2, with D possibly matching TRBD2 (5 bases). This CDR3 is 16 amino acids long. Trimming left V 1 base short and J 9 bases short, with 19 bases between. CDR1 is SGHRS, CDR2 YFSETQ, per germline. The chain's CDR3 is CASSLYGEDASWELFF. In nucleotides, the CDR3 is TGCGCCAGCAGCTTGTACGGGGAAGATGCTTCATGGGAGCTGTTTTTT.

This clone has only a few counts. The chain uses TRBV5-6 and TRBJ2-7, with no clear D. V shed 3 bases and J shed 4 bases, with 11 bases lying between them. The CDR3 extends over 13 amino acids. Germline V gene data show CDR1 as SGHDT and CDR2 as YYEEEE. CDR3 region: CASSWAGEYEQYF. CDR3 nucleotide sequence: TGTGCCAGCAGCTGGGCAGGAGAATACGAGCAGTACTTC.

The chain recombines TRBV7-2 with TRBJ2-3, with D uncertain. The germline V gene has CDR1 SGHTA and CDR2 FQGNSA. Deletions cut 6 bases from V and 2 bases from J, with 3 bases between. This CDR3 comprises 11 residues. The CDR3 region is CASSLTDTQYF. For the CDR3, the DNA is TGTGCCAGCAGTCTCACAGATACGCAGTATTTT.

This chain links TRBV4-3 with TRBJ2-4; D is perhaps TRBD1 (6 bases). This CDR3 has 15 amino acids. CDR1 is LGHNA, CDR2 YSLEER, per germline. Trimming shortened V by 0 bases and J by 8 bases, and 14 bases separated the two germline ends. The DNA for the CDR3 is TGCGCCAGCAGCCAAGAGGCGGGCAGGGGAGACATTCAGTACTTC. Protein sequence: CASSQEAGRGDIQYF.

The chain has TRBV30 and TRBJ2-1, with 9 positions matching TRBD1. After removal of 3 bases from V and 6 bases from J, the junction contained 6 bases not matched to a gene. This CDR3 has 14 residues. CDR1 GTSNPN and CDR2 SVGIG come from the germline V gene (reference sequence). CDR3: CAWSPGTGLNEQFF. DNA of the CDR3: TGTGCCTGGAGCCCCGGGACAGGGCTCAATGAGCAGTTCTTC.

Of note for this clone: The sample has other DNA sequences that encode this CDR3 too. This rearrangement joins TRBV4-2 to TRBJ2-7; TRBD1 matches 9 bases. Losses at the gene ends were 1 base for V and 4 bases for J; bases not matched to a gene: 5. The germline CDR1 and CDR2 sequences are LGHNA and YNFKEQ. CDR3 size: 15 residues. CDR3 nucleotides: TGTGCCAGCAGCCAAGTTGGGACAGGGCCTTACGAGCAGTACTTC. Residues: CASSQVGTGPYEQYF.

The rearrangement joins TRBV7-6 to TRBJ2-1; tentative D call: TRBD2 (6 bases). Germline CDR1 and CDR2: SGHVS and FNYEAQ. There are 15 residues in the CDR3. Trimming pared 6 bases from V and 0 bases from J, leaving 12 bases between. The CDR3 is CASRDYPSSYNEQFF. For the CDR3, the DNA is TGTGCCAGCAGGGACTACCCGAGCTCCTACAATGAGCAGTTCTTC.

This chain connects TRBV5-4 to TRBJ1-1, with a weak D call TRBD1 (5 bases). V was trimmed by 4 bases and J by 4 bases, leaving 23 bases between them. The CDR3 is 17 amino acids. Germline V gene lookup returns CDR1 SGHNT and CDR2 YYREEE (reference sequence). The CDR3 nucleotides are TGTGCCAGCAGCGGGTGGAGGGGCCGGGGGGGTGGCACTGAAGCTTTCTTT. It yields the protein CASSGWRGRGGGTEAFF.

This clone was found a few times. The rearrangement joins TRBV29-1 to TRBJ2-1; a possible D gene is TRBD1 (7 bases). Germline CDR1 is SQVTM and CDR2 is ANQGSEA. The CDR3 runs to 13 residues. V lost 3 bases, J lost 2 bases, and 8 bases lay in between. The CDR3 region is CSVDRGAYNEQFF. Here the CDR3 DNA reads TGCAGCGTTGACAGGGGGGCCTACAATGAGCAGTTCTTC.

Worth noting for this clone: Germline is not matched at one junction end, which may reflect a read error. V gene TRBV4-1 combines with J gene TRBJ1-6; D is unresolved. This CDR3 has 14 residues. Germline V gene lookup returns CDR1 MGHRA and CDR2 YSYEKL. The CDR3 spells CASSQAGNNSPLYF. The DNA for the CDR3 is TGCGCCAGCAGCCAAGCCGGGAATAATTCACCCCTCTACTTT.

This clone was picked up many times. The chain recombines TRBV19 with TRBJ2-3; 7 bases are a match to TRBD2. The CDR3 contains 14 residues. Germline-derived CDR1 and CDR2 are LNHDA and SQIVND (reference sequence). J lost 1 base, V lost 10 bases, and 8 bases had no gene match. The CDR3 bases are TGTGCCACCTCGGCTAGCGGACGCACAGATACGCAGTATTTT. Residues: CATSASGRTDTQYF.

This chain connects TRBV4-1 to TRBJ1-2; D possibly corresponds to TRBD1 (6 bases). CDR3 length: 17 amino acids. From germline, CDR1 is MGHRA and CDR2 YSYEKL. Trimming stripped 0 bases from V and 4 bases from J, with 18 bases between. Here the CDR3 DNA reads TGCGCCAGCAGCCAAGATCAAACGGACAGTGAGCTCTATGGCTACACCTTC. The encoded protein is CASSQDQTDSELYGYTF.

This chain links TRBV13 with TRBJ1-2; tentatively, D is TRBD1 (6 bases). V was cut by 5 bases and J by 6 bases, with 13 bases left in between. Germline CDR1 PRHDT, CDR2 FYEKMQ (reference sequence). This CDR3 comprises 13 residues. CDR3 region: CASSLQGIDGYTF. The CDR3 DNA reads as TGTGCCAGCAGCCTGCAGGGGATTGATGGCTACACCTTC.